The 22 T cell receptor beta chains presented below share a single source sample, sequenced in a study of blood T cell repertoires in COVID-19. The table came from immunoSEQ multiplex PCR; TCRdb's copy has only in-frame clones and leaves some out. The sample consists of 110,000 to 150,000 clones, approximately 78% of them appearing once. Material: peripheral blood. Receptors originate from an elderly woman with acute or convalescent COVID-19.

CDR3 sequence: CASSYLGTVGYTF. The CDR3 DNA reads as TGTGCCAGCAGTTACCTCGGGACAGTTGGCTACACCTTC. The rearrangement links TRBV28 to TRBJ1-2, with 7 bases matching TRBD1. V dropped 4 bases and J dropped 7; count of bases not matched to a gene: 6. The CDR3 has 13 amino acids. The germline gives CDR1 MDHEN, CDR2 SYDVKM.

With respect to this clone: Mismatch with germline at one junction end may stem from a read error. V is TRBV6-2 or TRBV6-3 and J is TRBJ1-2; D ambiguous. The germline gives CDR1 MNHEY, CDR2 SVGEGT. The length of the CDR3 is 16 residues. The CDR3 DNA reads TGTGCCAGCAGTAACTCAATGACCCTATCAGGCGACGGCTACACCTTC. Translation: CASSNSMTLSGDGYTF.

The genes are TRBV2 and TRBJ2-2, with D unresolved. CDR1 is SNHLY and CDR2 is FYNNEI in the germline V gene. The ends were cut back, 5 bases at V and 7 bases at J, with 14 bases in the middle. This CDR3 has 14 residues. The CDR3 coding sequence is TGTGCCAGCAGTCATTCCGACTTATACGGGGAGCTGTTTTTT. Translated, it gives CASSHSDLYGELFF.

The chain has TRBV25-1 and TRBJ1-2; D is possibly TRBD1 (5 bases). V was shortened by 4 bases and J by 6 bases, with 9 bases between the two germline ends. Germline CDR1 MGHDK, CDR2 SYGVNS. The CDR3 is 12 amino acids. CDR3 sequence: CASSVGANGYTF. CDR3 coding DNA: TGTGCCAGCAGTGTAGGGGCCAATGGCTACACCTTC.

The chain recombines TRBV15 with TRBJ1-4, with a tentative D call TRBD1 (5 bases). The length of the CDR3 is 15 residues. Germline V gene lookup returns CDR1 LNHNV and CDR2 YYDKDF (reference sequence). Trimming removed 2 bases at V and 5 bases at J, with 12 bases between. CDR3 bases: TGTGCCACCAGCAGACTACGGGGGAACAATGAAAAACTGTTTTTT. This translates into CATSRLRGNNEKLFF.

The chain uses TRBV3-1 (or the pseudogene TRBV3-2) and TRBJ2-7; D might be TRBD1 (7 bases). This CDR3 comprises 13 residues. Germline CDR1 and CDR2: LGHDT and YNNKEL (reference sequence). V lost 4 bases to trimming and J lost 5 bases, with 12 bases between them. The CDR3 nucleotides read TGTGCCAGCAGCCGGAGGGACAGCAACGAGCAGTACTTC. It encodes CASSRRDSNEQYF.

The V and J genes are TRBV27 and TRBJ2-7; the match to TRBD2 covers 7 bases. Germline CDR1 is MNHEY and CDR2 is SMNVEV (reference sequence). The CDR3 spans 11 residues. V gave up 8 bases and J gave up 6 bases; unmatched junction bases: 4. In nucleotides, the CDR3 is TGTGCCAGCGGGAGGGAAGGCGAGCAGTACTTC. This translates into CASGREGEQYF.

The chain uses TRBV5-1 and TRBJ2-6; D not resolved. Trimming cost V 2 bases and J 1 base, with 7 bases left between them. This CDR3 is 15 amino acids long. The germline V gene has CDR1 SGHRS and CDR2 YFSETQ. CDR3 amino acids: CASSFFGSGANVLTF. The CDR3, as DNA: TGCGCCAGCAGCTTTTTCGGGTCTGGGGCCAACGTCCTGACTTTC.

The V call is TRBV7-8, the J call TRBJ1-2; 8 bases align to TRBD1. The CDR3 is made up of 16 amino acids. V gave up 5 bases and J gave up 3 bases; unmatched junction bases: 11. The germline V gene has CDR1 SGHVS and CDR2 FQNEAQ. The CDR3 bases are TGTGCCAGCAGCCCAAAAGTCAGGGGGCCAGACTATGGCTACACCTTC. It yields the protein CASSPKVRGPDYGYTF. The entire variable domain, with the rest obtained from reference TRBV7-8 and TRBJ1-2, is as follows: GAGVSQSPRYKVAKRGQDVALRCDPISGHVSLFWYQQALGQGPEFLTYFQNEAQLDKSGLPSDRFFAERPEGSVSTLKIQRTQQEDSAVYLCASSPKVRGPDYGYTFGSGTRLTVV.

The chain uses TRBV9 and TRBJ1-5; tentative D call: TRBD1 (5 bases). V lost 4 bases to trimming and J lost 7 bases, with 21 bases between them. The CDR3 consists of 16 residues. Germline CDR1 SGDLS, CDR2 YYNGEE. CDR3 sequence: CASSRGPWQEGQPQHF. The CDR3 nucleotides are TGTGCCAGCAGCAGGGGCCCCTGGCAGGAGGGGCAGCCCCAGCATTTT. The entire variable domain, with the rest obtained from reference TRBV9 and TRBJ1-5, is as follows: DSGVTQTPKHLITATGQRVTLRCSPRSGDLSVYWYQQSLDQGLQFLIQYYNGEERAKGNILERFSAQQFPDLHSELNLSSLELGDSALYFCASSRGPWQEGQPQHFGDGTRLSIL.

The J gene is TRBJ1-3, the V gene TRBV7-8, with D possibly TRBD1 on 5 matching bases. Germline V lookup: CDR1 SGHVS, CDR2 FQNEAQ. The length of the CDR3 is 17 residues. Trimming left V 1 base short and J 0 bases short, with 13 bases between. CDR3 nucleotide sequence: TGTGCCAGCAGCTTAGGGGGAGGGACGGCCTCTGGAAACACCATATATTTT. Translating gives CASSLGGGTASGNTIYF.

The gene calls are TRBV7-8 and TRBJ1-3; unclear D gene. The CDR3 has 12 amino acids. Trimming took off 5 bases at V and 4 bases at J, with 6 bases between the two ends. Germline loops: CDR1 SGHVS, CDR2 FQNEAQ. The CDR3 DNA sequence: TGTGCCAGCAGCATACAGGGAAACACCATATATTTT. Translation: CASSIQGNTIYF. The full variable domain, rest sourced from reference TRBV7-8 and TRBJ1-3, is GAGVSQSPRYKVAKRGQDVALRCDPISGHVSLFWYQQALGQGPEFLTYFQNEAQLDKSGLPSDRFFAERPEGSVSTLKIQRTQQEDSAVYLCASSIQGNTIYFGEGSWLTVV.

The rearrangement joins TRBV3-1 (or the pseudogene TRBV3-2) to TRBJ2-1; D is undetermined. CDR1 is LGHDT and CDR2 is YNNKEL in the germline V gene (reference sequence). The CDR3 loop spans 16 amino acids. V lost 6 bases to trimming and J lost 3 bases, with 18 bases between them. CDR3 protein: CASRLAGVGGYNEQFF. The CDR3 coding sequence is TGTGCCAGCAGGCTCGCAGGCGTGGGTGGCTACAATGAGCAGTTCTTC.

The V call is TRBV4-2, the J call TRBJ2-2; TRBD1 might be the D (5 bases). Germline V gene data show CDR1 as LGHNA and CDR2 as YNFKEQ. The CDR3 loop spans 16 amino acids. The ends were cut back, 1 base at V and 3 bases at J, with 12 bases in the middle. Here the CDR3 DNA reads TGTGCCAGCAGCCAAGTAGTCCTAGGGGACACCGGGGAGCTGTTTTTT. Protein sequence: CASSQVVLGDTGELFF.

This clone was observed once. The V and J genes are TRBV6-5 and TRBJ2-2; TRBD1 matches 7 bases. This CDR3 region has 13 residues. The germline gives CDR1 MNHEY, CDR2 SVGAGI. Trimming took 0 bases from V and 10 from J; bases not matched to a gene: 2. CDR3 region: CASSYSTGVELFF. For the CDR3, the DNA is TGTGCCAGCAGTTACTCCACAGGGGTGGAGCTGTTTTTT.

This clone came up once. The rearrangement links TRBV3-1 (or the pseudogene TRBV3-2) to TRBJ1-2; no clear D gene. Between the trimmed V and J ends, which lost 0 bases and 7 bases, there was a span of 15 bases. The CDR3 is 15 amino acids. Germline assignment: CDR1 LGHDT and CDR2 YNNKEL (reference sequence). CDR3 loop: CASSQERLVGLGYTF. As DNA, the CDR3 is TGTGCCAGCAGCCAAGAGCGTCTAGTTGGACTTGGCTACACCTTC.

V and J are TRBV28 and TRBJ1-2; D gene unclear. This CDR3 has 14 amino acids. V was cut by 5 bases and J by 6 bases, with 16 bases left in between. Germline loops: CDR1 MDHEN, CDR2 SYDVKM. In DNA form, the CDR3 reads TGTGCCAGCAGTCTAGTCAACTATCCGGATGGCTACACCTTC. Translated: CASSLVNYPDGYTF.

The chain employs TRBV21-1 and TRBJ1-1; the D call in the table, TRBD1, was not verified against the DNA. TRBV21-1 represents a pseudogene. The CDR3 runs 15 residues. CDR3 coding DNA: TGTGCCAGCAGCAAACCAGAGTACAGGGCGGCTGAAGCTTTCTTT. It encodes CASSKPEYRAAEAFF.

This clone was found a few times. This chain links TRBV10-3 with TRBJ2-2, with TRBD2 identical over 12 bases. The V gene's germline CDR1 is ENHRY and CDR2 SYGVKD. Trimming took 6 bases from V and 3 from J; bases not matched to a gene: 2. The CDR3 loop spans 15 amino acids. The CDR3 sequence is CAIRLAGGYTGELFF. The CDR3 nucleotides are TGTGCCATCAGACTAGCGGGGGGATACACCGGGGAGCTGTTTTTT.

V gene TRBV7-9 combines with J gene TRBJ2-1; 11 nucleotides agree with TRBD2. Germline trimming cut 6 bases from V and 7 bases from J; bases unmatched to any gene: 11. The length of the CDR3 is 16 residues. The germline V gene has CDR1 SEHNR and CDR2 FQNEAQ (reference sequence). In DNA, the CDR3 is TGTGCCAGCAGACAAGGACTAGCGGGTGGAAAAAATGAGCAGTTCTTC. Its protein product is CASRQGLAGGKNEQFF.

This chain links TRBV11-2 with TRBJ2-1, with 12 bases aligning to TRBD2. Germline loops: CDR1 SGHAT, CDR2 FQNNGV. The CDR3 length is 15 residues. With V trimmed by 5 bases and J by 5 bases, 4 bases remained unmatched. Here the CDR3 DNA reads TGTGCCAGCAGCCCTGGACTAGCGGGGCACAATGAGCAGTTCTTC. It specifies CASSPGLAGHNEQFF.

The genes are TRBV6-5 and TRBJ2-7; 11 bases agree with TRBD1. CDR3 length equals 13 residues. Per the germline V gene, CDR1 is MNHEY and CDR2 is SVGAGI. The ends lost 2 bases at V and 13 bases at J; junction bases unmatched: 7. Here the CDR3 DNA reads TGTGCCAGCAGTTACGTCGGGACAGGGGGGGCTTACTTC. Its protein product is CASSYVGTGGAYF.